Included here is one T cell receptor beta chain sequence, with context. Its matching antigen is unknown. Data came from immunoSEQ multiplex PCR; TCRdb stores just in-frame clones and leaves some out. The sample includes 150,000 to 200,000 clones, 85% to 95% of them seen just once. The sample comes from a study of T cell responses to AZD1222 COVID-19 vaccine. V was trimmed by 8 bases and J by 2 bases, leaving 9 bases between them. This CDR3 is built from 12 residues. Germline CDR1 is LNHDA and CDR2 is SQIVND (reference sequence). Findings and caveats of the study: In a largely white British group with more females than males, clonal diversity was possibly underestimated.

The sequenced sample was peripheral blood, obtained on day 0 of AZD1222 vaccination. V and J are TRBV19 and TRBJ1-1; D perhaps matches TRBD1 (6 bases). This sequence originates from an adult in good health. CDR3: CASRTVNTEAFF. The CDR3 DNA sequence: TGTGCCAGTCGGACAGTAAACACTGAAGCTTTCTTT.